This paragraph reports one T cell receptor (beta chain). The record originates from a study of blood T cell repertoires in COVID-19. Across the study: Nucleic acid was either cDNA or gDNA, and it came from T cells, B-cell-depleted T cells, or PBMCs.

Clones were read by immunoSEQ multiplex PCR, and TCRdb kept only the in-frame ones, dropping some. The sample carries 300,000 to 350,000 clones, about 85% recorded once. The receptor was derived from a man younger than 35 with active or convalescent COVID-19. Specimen: peripheral blood.

The CDR3 loop is CASSQGFFGTGGYEQYF. The CDR3 bases are TGTGCCAGCAGCCAAGGGTTTTTCGGGACAGGGGGCTACGAGCAGTACTTC. The chain is built from TRBV14 and TRBJ2-7, with TRBD1 identical over 11 bases. The CDR3 length is 17 residues. The trim removed 1 base at V and 3 bases at J, leaving 8 bases unmatched. Germline V gene data show CDR1 as SGHDN and CDR2 as FVKESK.